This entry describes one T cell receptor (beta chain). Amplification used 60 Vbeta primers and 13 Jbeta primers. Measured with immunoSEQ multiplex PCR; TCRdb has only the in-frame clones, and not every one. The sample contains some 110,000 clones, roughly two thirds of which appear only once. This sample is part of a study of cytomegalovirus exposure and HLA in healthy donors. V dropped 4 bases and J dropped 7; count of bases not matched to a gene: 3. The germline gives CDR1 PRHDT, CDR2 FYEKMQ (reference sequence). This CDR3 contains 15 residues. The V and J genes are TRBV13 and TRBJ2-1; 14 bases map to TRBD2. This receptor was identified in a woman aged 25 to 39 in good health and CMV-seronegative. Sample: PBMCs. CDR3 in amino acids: CASSSGTSGSNEQFF. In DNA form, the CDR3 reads TGTGCCAGCAGCTCCGGGACTAGCGGGAGTAATGAGCAGTTCTTC. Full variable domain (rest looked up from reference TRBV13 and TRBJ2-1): AAGVIQSPRHLIKEKRETATLKCYPIPRHDTVYWYQQGPGQDPQFLISFYEKMQSDKGSIPDRFSAQQFSDYHSELNMSSLELGDSALYFCASSSGTSGSNEQFFGPGTRLTVL.